These 29 T cell receptor beta chains were all obtained from the same sample, sequenced in a study of long-term antiretroviral therapy in people with HIV. At the survey level, the v3.0 immunoSEQ assay was run. The table came from immunoSEQ multiplex PCR; TCRdb's copy has only in-frame clones and leaves some out. The data show roughly 25,000 clones, with roughly 82% seen just once and roughly 5.8% held by the top ten. Sequencing was performed on unsorted PBMCs, taken 1.1 years before starting antiretroviral therapy. Receptors were obtained from a woman in her thirties with HIV.

J is TRBJ1-3 and V is TRBV2; unclear D gene. The CDR3 has 16 residues. Looked up from germline, CDR1 is SNHLY and CDR2 is FYNNEI. Trimming pared 3 bases from V and 0 bases from J, leaving 12 bases between. The CDR3 nucleotides are TGTGCCAGCAGTGAGGGAGAATCAAGCTCTGGAAACACCATATATTTT. This encodes CASSEGESSSGNTIYF.

The genes are TRBV28 and TRBJ2-7, with 10 bases lining up with TRBD2. The CDR3 consists of 16 residues. The V gene's germline CDR1 is MDHEN and CDR2 SYDVKM. J lost 4 bases, V lost 7 bases, and 13 bases had no gene match. The CDR3 nucleotides read TGTGCCAGCACGAGTAGCGGGGGGCAAATCTTTTACGAGCAGTACTTC. Protein: CASTSSGGQIFYEQYF. The variable domain in full, completed from reference TRBV28 and TRBJ2-7, reads DVKVTQSSRYLVKRTGEKVFLECVQDMDHENMFWYRQDPGLGLRLIYFSYDVKMKEKGDIPEGYSVSREKKERFSLILESASTNQTSMYLCASTSSGGQIFYEQYFGPGTRLTVT.

The table lists this clone with a count of one. The V and J genes are TRBV5-1 and TRBJ1-1; 9 bases match TRBD1. Germline V lookup: CDR1 SGHRS, CDR2 YFSETQ. V lost 7 bases to trimming and J lost 5 bases; unmatched junction nucleotides: 0. The CDR3 is 11 residues long. CDR3 in DNA: TGCGCCAGCGGGACAGGGACTGAAGCTTTCTTT. Its protein is CASGTGTEAFF.

The chain uses TRBV15 and TRBJ1-1; D unclear. In germline, CDR1 is LNHNV, CDR2 YYDKDF (reference sequence). There are 16 residues in the CDR3. Trimming removed 1 base from V and 2 bases from J, with 14 bases in between. The CDR3 spells CATSRGRAGANTEAFF. The CDR3 DNA follows: TGTGCCACCAGCAGAGGTCGGGCAGGCGCTAACACTGAAGCTTTCTTT.

The chain joins TRBV12-5 to TRBJ1-2, with D possibly matching TRBD1 (6 bases). Trimming pared 1 base from V and 13 bases from J, leaving 10 bases between. This CDR3 spans 11 amino acids. CDR1 and CDR2 (germline): LGHNT, FRNRAP. The chain's CDR3 is CASGLGGQFTF. CDR3 nucleotide sequence: TGTGCTAGTGGTTTGGGGGGGCAATTCACCTTC. Combining the CDR3 with reference TRBV12-5 and TRBJ1-2 gives the whole variable domain DARVTQTPRHKVTEMGQEVTMRCQPILGHNTVFWYRQTMMQGLELLAYFRNRAPLDDSGMPKDRFSAEMPDATLATLKIQPSEPRDSAVYFCASGLGGQFTFGSGTRLTVV.

The sample holds a few counts of this clone. This chain connects TRBV5-1 to TRBJ1-2; maybe TRBD1 (5 bases). The CDR3 covers 14 residues. With 0 bases removed from V and 6 bases from J, the gap between germline ends came to 12 bases. Germline-derived CDR1 and CDR2 are SGHRS and YFSETQ. The CDR3 is CASSLALTGHGYTF. CDR3 sequence (DNA): TGCGCCAGCAGCTTGGCCTTAACAGGCCATGGCTACACCTTC.

This clone is a singleton in its sample. DNA of the CDR3: TGTGCCAGCAGCTCCTCGACAGGGGCGAACACTGAAGCTTTCTTT. Protein sequence: CASSSSTGANTEAFF. The rearrangement uses TRBV7-3 and TRBJ1-1; 8 bases are a match to TRBD1. The CDR3 runs 15 residues. Germline lookup yields CDR1 SGHTA and CDR2 FQGTGA. V trimming: 4 bases; J trimming: 1 base; junction bases outside the gene matches: 5. Full variable domain (missing parts from reference TRBV7-3 and TRBJ1-1): GAGVSQTPSNKVTEKGKYVELRCDPISGHTALYWYRQSLGQGPEFLIYFQGTGAADDSGLPNDRFFAVRPEGSVSTLKIQRTERGDSAVYLCASSSSTGANTEAFFGQGTRLTVV.

The chain recombines TRBV9 with TRBJ2-1; D uncertain. V lost 3 bases and J 7 bases, leaving 2 bases between the germline ends. The CDR3 length is 10 residues. Per the germline V gene, CDR1 is SGDLS and CDR2 is YYNGEE. The CDR3 loop reads CASSGNEQFF. The CDR3 DNA reads TGTGCCAGCAGCGGAAATGAGCAGTTCTTC.

This clone has a single count. This chain uses TRBV5-1 with TRBJ2-3; D ambiguous. Trimming removed 0 bases at V and 5 bases at J, with 10 bases between. The CDR3 sequence is 14 residues long. Germline V gene lookup returns CDR1 SGHRS and CDR2 YFSETQ. The CDR3 region has the DNA TGCGCCAGCAGCTTGGCCGGCAGTCAAGATACGCAGTATTTT. This codes for CASSLAGSQDTQYF.

The V call is TRBV9, the J call TRBJ1-2, with D possibly TRBD1 on 6 matching bases. Between the trimmed V and J ends, which lost 0 bases and 8 bases, there was a span of 8 bases. CDR3 length: 12 residues. Germline V gives CDR1 SGDLS, CDR2 YYNGEE. In nucleotides, the CDR3 is TGTGCCAGCAGCGTAGTTGGGGGCGGCTACACCTTC. Translating gives CASSVVGGGYTF.

The CDR3 spells CASSSEGLGGTPYNEQFF. The CDR3 bases are TGTGCCAGCAGCTCAGAGGGGTTGGGGGGGACTCCCTACAATGAGCAGTTCTTC. The chain employs TRBV11-2 and TRBJ2-1; TRBD2 matches 7 bases. J gave up 2 bases and V 4 bases, and 14 bases lay outside the gene matches. Germline values: CDR1 SGHAT, CDR2 FQNNGV. The CDR3 is 18 amino acids.

The V call is TRBV7-6, the J call TRBJ1-1; no firm D call. The CDR3 is 12 amino acids. Germline-derived CDR1 and CDR2 are SGHVS and FNYEAQ. Trimming removed 5 bases at V and 7 bases at J, with 11 bases between. CDR3 sequence (DNA): TGTGCCAGCAGCCGAACCCAGCGTGAAGCTTTCTTT. Its protein is CASSRTQREAFF.

The chain recombines TRBV9 with TRBJ1-3; D is unresolved. Germline-derived CDR1 and CDR2 are SGDLS and YYNGEE. Trimming cost V 3 bases and J 7 bases, with 11 bases left between them. The CDR3 has 13 residues. In nucleotides, the CDR3 is TGTGCCAGCAGCGAGCCCTCGCTGAACACCATATATTTT. Protein: CASSEPSLNTIYF. Drawing the rest from reference TRBV9 and TRBJ1-3, the complete variable domain is DSGVTQTPKHLITATGQRVTLRCSPRSGDLSVYWYQQSLDQGLQFLIQYYNGEERAKGNILERFSAQQFPDLHSELNLSSLELGDSALYFCASSEPSLNTIYFGEGSWLTVV.

This clone showed up just once. The chain links TRBV7-3 to TRBJ1-2; D is possibly TRBD1 (5 bases). Deletions cut 5 bases from V and 5 bases from J, with 12 bases between. The CDR3 has 13 amino acids. Germline-derived CDR1 and CDR2 are SGHTA and FQGTGA. The CDR3 loop reads CASSTGTAYGYTF. DNA of the CDR3: TGTGCCAGCAGCACCGGGACGGCGTATGGCTACACCTTC.

V is TRBV11-2 and J is TRBJ1-3; no firm D call. Germline assignment: CDR1 SGHAT and CDR2 FQNNGV. V lost 5 bases to trimming and J lost 0 bases, with 17 bases between them. CDR3 length equals 17 residues. CDR3 residues: CASSRAVGMSSGNTIYF. The CDR3, as DNA: TGTGCCAGCAGCCGCGCGGTCGGGATGAGCTCTGGAAACACCATATATTTT.

This chain uses TRBV7-2 with TRBJ1-3; D call uncertain. Trimming took 5 bases from V and 1 from J, leaving 15 bases between them. Germline values: CDR1 SGHTA, CDR2 FQGNSA. The CDR3 extends over 16 amino acids. In nucleotides, the CDR3 is TGTGCCAGCAGCCTTGGGAGGGCTCAATCTGGAAACACCATATATTTT. Residues: CASSLGRAQSGNTIYF.

This clone turned up a few times. V is TRBV15 and J is TRBJ2-5; D is unresolved. Trimming removed 0 bases at V and 1 base at J, with 9 bases between. From germline, CDR1 is LNHNV and CDR2 YYDKDF (reference sequence). This CDR3 has 15 amino acids. DNA of the CDR3: TGTGCCACCAGCAGAGATCCCAGCCCCCAAGAGACCCAGTACTTC. Translated: CATSRDPSPQETQYF.

A few counts support this clone. V gene TRBV4-1 combines with J gene TRBJ1-2; D gene ambiguous. This CDR3 has 14 amino acids. CDR1 MGHRA and CDR2 YSYEKL come from the germline V gene. V dropped 1 base and J dropped 2 bases, with 8 bases sitting between them. The CDR3 bases are TGCGCCAGCAGCCAAGTCGAAGGAAACTATGGCTACACCTTC. Translating it yields CASSQVEGNYGYTF.

The CDR3: CASSLLGNSNQPQHF. DNA for the CDR3: TGCGCCAGCAGCTTATTGGGAAATAGCAATCAGCCCCAGCATTTT. J is TRBJ1-5 and V is TRBV5-1, with D uncertain. In germline, CDR1 is SGHRS, CDR2 YFSETQ. CDR3 size: 15 residues. Trimming removed 2 bases at V and 0 bases at J, with 9 bases between.

The rearrangement links TRBV5-5 to TRBJ1-1; no reliable D call. The germline V and J ends were trimmed by 0 bases and 6 bases, with 6 bases remaining between them. Looked up from germline, CDR1 is SGHKS and CDR2 is YYEKEE (reference sequence). The CDR3 has 12 amino acids. CDR3 protein: CASSLEVAEAFF. The CDR3 bases are TGTGCCAGCAGCTTGGAAGTCGCTGAAGCTTTCTTT.

The rearrangement uses TRBV4-2 and TRBJ1-2; D gene ambiguous. Germline V CDR1 and CDR2: LGHNA, YNFKEQ. The CDR3 covers 18 residues. Trimming removed 4 bases from V and 1 base from J, with 22 bases in between. CDR3 DNA sequence: TGTGCCAGCAGCCCTTATAAAGACCCCCCGGAGGGTAACTATGGCTACACCTTC. Protein: CASSPYKDPPEGNYGYTF.

J is TRBJ2-1 and V is TRBV4-1, with no clear D. The CDR3 is made up of 13 amino acids. Trimming removed 1 base from V and 5 bases from J, with 6 bases in between. Per the germline V gene, CDR1 is MGHRA and CDR2 is YSYEKL. The CDR3 bases are TGCGCCAGCAGCCAAGGGTTGAACAATGAGCAGTTCTTC. Translated: CASSQGLNNEQFF.

The rearrangement uses TRBV18 and TRBJ2-5; possibly TRBD1 or TRBD2 for D (5 bases each). CDR1 is KGHSH, CDR2 LQKENI, per germline. This CDR3 contains 14 residues. V shed 1 base and J shed 1 base, with 7 bases lying between them. The CDR3 here is CASSPRDGQETQYF. Written as DNA, the CDR3 is TGTGCCAGCTCACCACGGGACGGCCAAGAGACCCAGTACTTC.

The J gene is TRBJ1-1, the V gene TRBV9; D is undetermined. Germline CDR1 reads SGDLS; CDR2 reads YYNGEE. The V and J ends lost 2 bases and 1 base respectively, with 6 bases between them. The CDR3 spans 13 residues. CDR3 DNA sequence: TGTGCCAGCAGCGTCGGACGGAACACTGAAGCTTTCTTT. Amino acid sequence: CASSVGRNTEAFF. Together with reference TRBV9 and TRBJ1-1, the CDR3 gives the full variable domain: DSGVTQTPKHLITATGQRVTLRCSPRSGDLSVYWYQQSLDQGLQFLIQYYNGEERAKGNILERFSAQQFPDLHSELNLSSLELGDSALYFCASSVGRNTEAFFGQGTRLTVV.

This chain joins TRBV5-6 and TRBJ1-4; D is ambiguous. The length of the CDR3 is 14 residues. The V gene lost 4 bases and the J gene lost 8 bases, with 15 bases spanning the gap. The germline V gene has CDR1 SGHDT and CDR2 YYEEEE. CDR3 sequence: CASSPGGPGEKLFF. DNA for the CDR3: TGTGCCAGCAGCCCTGGTGGACCGGGAGAAAAACTGTTTTTT. Full variable domain (rest looked up from reference TRBV5-6 and TRBJ1-4): DAGVTQSPTHLIKTRGQQVTLRCSPKSGHDTVSWYQQALGQGPQFIFQYYEEEERQRGNFPDRFSGHQFPNYSSELNVNALLLGDSALYLCASSPGGPGEKLFFGSGTQLSVL.

V gene TRBV29-1 combines with J gene TRBJ1-2; no reliable D call. V was pared by 4 bases and J by 3 bases, with 9 bases between. The germline CDR1 and CDR2 sequences are SQVTM and ANQGSEA. CDR3 length: 12 residues. CDR3 sequence reads: CSVGSPYYGYTF. The CDR3 DNA follows: TGCAGCGTTGGTAGTCCCTACTATGGCTACACCTTC.

This clone is a singleton in its sample. The gene calls are TRBV20-1 and TRBJ2-1; no clear D gene. This CDR3 contains 10 residues. V dropped 3 bases and J dropped 6 bases, with 3 bases sitting between them. CDR1 is DFQATT and CDR2 is SNEGSKA in the germline V gene (reference sequence). The CDR3, as DNA: TGCAGTGCTAGTTCCAATGAGCAGTTCTTC. Protein sequence: CSASSNEQFF.

J is TRBJ1-5 and V is TRBV30, with D maybe TRBD1 (5 bases). The CDR3 length is 15 residues. The V end was cut by 0 bases, the J end by 6 bases, with 15 bases between. Germline assignment: CDR1 GTSNPN and CDR2 SVGIG (reference sequence). CDR3 coding DNA: TGTGCCTGGAGTGTATTCGGACGGGGGAGTCAGCCCCAGCATTTT. Encoded protein: CAWSVFGRGSQPQHF.

This rearrangement joins TRBV27 to TRBJ2-5, with D hard to call. The CDR3 spans 11 residues. Trimming removed 7 bases from V and 4 bases from J, with 7 bases in between. Germline-derived CDR1 and CDR2 are MNHEY and SMNVEV (reference sequence). This CDR3 is CASTLGETQYF. CDR3 in DNA: TGTGCCAGCACCCTGGGAGAGACCCAGTACTTC.